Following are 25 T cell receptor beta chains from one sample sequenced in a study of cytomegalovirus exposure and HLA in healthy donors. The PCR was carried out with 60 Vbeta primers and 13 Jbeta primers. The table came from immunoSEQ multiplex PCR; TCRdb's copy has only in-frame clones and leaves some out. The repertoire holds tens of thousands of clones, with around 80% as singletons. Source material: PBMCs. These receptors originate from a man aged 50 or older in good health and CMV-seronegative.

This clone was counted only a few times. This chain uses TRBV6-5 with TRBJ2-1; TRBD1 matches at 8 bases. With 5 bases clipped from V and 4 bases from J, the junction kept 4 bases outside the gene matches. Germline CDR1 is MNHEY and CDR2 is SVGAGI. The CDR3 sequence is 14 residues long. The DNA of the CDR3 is TGTGCCAGCAGTGGACAGGGAGCGTACAATGAGCAGTTCTTC. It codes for CASSGQGAYNEQFF.

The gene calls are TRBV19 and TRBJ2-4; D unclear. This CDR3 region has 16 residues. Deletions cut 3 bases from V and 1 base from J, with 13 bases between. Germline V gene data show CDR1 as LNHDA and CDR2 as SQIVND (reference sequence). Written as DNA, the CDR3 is TGTGCCAGTAGTATTTGGCGGTCGGCGGCCAAAAACATTCAGTACTTC. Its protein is CASSIWRSAAKNIQYF.

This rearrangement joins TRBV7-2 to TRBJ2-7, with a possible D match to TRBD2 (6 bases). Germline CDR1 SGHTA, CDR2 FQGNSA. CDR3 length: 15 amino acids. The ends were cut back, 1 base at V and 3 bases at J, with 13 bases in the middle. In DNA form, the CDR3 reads TGTGCCAGCAGCTTAGGCGGGACGGGCTACTACGAGCAGTACTTC. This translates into CASSLGGTGYYEQYF.

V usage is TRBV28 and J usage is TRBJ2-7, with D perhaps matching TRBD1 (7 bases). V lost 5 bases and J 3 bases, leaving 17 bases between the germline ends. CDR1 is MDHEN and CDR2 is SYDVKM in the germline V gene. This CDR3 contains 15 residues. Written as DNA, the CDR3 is TGTGCCAGCAGTGGAGGGGTGAGGGGGCTCTACGAGCAGTACTTC. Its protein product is CASSGGVRGLYEQYF.

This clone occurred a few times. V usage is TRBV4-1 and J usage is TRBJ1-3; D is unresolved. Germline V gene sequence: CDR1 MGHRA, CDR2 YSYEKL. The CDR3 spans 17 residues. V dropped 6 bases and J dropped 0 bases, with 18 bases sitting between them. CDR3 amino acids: CASSPRREESSGNTIYF. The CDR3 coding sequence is TGCGCCAGCAGTCCGCGAAGGGAGGAGAGCTCTGGAAACACCATATATTTT.

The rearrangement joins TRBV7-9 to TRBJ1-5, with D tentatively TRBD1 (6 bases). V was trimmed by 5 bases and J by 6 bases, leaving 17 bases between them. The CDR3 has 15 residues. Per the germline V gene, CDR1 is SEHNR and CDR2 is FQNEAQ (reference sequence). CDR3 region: CASSLGTSGGQPQHF. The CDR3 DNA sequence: TGTGCCAGCAGCCTCGGGACATCCGGCGGTCAGCCCCAGCATTTT.

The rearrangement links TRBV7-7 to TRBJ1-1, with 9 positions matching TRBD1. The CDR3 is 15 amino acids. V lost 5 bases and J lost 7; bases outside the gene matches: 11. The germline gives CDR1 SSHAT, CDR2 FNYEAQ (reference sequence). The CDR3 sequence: CASSLRQGGDIEAFF. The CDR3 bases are TGTGCCAGCAGCCTAAGACAGGGGGGAGATATTGAAGCTTTCTTT.

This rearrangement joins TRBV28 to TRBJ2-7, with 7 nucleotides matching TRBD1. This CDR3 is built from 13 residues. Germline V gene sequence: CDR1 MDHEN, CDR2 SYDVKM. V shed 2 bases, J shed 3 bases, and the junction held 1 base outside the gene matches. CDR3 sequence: CASSLTGDYEQYF. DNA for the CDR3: TGTGCCAGCAGTTTAACAGGGGACTACGAGCAGTACTTC.

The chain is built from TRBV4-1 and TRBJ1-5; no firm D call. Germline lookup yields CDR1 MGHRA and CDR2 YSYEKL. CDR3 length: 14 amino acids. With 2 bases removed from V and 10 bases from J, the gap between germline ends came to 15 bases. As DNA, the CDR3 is TGCGCCAGCAGCCAATTATCGACACCCCTACCCCAGCATTTT. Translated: CASSQLSTPLPQHF.

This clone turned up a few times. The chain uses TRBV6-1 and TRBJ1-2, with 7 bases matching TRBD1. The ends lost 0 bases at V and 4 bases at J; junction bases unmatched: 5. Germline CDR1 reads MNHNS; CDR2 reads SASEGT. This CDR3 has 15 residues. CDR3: CASSEAETGSYGYTF. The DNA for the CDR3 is TGTGCCAGCAGTGAAGCGGAGACAGGGAGCTATGGCTACACCTTC.

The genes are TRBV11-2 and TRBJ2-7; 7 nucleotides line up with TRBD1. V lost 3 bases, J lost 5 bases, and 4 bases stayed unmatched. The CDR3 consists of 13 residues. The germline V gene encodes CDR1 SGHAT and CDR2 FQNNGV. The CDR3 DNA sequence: TGTGCCAGCAGCTTCGACAGGGTCCACGAGCAGTACTTC. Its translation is CASSFDRVHEQYF.

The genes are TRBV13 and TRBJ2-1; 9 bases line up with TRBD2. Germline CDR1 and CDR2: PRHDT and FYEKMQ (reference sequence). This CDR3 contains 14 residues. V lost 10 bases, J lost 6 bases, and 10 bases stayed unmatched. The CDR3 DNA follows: TGTGCCACTTCGGCGGGGGGGGGCAGCAATGAGCAGTTCTTC. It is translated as CATSAGGGSNEQFF.

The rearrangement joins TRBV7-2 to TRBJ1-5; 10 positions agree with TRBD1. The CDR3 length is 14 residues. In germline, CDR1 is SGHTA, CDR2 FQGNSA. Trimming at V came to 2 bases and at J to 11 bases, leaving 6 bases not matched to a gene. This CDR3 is CASSLKLGTGAQHF. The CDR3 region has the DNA TGTGCCAGCAGCTTAAAACTAGGGACAGGGGCCCAGCATTTT.

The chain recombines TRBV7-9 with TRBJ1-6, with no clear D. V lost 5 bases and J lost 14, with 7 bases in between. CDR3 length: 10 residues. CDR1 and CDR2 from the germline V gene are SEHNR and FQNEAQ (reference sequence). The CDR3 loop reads CASSTLALHF. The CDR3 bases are TGTGCCAGCAGCACTTTGGCCCTCCACTTT.

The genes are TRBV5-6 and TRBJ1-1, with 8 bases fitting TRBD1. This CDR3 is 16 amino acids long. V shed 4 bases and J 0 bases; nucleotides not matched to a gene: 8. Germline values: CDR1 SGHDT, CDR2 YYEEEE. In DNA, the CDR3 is TGTGCCAGCAGCAAAGACAGGGGTCGATTGAACACTGAAGCTTTCTTT. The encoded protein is CASSKDRGRLNTEAFF.

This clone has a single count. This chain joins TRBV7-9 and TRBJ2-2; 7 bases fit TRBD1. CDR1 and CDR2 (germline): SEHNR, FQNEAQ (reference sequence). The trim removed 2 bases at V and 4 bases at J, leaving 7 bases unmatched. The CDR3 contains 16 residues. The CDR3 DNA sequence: TGTGCCAGCAGCTTATCCGACACAGGGGTCACCGGGGAGCTGTTTTTT. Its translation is CASSLSDTGVTGELFF. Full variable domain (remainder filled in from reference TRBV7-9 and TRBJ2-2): DTGVSQNPRHKITKRGQNVTFRCDPISEHNRLYWYRQTLGQGPEFLTYFQNEAQLEKSRLLSDRFSAERPKGSFSTLEIQRTEQGDSAMYLCASSLSDTGVTGELFFGEGSRLTVL.

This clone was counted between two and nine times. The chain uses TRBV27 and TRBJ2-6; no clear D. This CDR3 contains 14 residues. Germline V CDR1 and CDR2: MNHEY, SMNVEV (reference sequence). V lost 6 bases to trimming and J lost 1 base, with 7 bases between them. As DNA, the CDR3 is TGTGCCAGCAGACAAGTATCTGGGGCCAACGTCCTGACTTTC. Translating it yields CASRQVSGANVLTF.

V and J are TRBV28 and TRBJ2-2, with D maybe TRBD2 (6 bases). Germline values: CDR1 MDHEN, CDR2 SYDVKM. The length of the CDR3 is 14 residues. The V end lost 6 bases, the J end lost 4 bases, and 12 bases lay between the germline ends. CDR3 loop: CASRRDAGTGELFF. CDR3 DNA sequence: TGTGCCAGCAGGCGGGATGCGGGCACCGGGGAGCTGTTTTTT.

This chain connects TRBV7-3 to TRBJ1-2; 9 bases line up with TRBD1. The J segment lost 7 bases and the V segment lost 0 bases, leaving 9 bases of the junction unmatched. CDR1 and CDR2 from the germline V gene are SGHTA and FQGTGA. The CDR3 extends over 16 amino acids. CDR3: CASSLTGTGGAGGYTF. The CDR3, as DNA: TGTGCCAGCAGCTTAACCGGCACAGGGGGCGCGGGTGGCTACACCTTC. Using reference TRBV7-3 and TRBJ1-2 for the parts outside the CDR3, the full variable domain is GAGVSQTPSNKVTEKGKYVELRCDPISGHTALYWYRQSLGQGPEFLIYFQGTGAADDSGLPNDRFFAVRPEGSVSTLKIQRTERGDSAVYLCASSLTGTGGAGGYTFGSGTRLTVV.

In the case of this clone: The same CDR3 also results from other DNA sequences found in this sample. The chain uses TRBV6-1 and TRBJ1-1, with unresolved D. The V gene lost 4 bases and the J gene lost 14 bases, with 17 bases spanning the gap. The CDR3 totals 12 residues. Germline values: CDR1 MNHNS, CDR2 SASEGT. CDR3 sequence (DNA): TGTGCCAGCAGTGCCACACCCGAGAGGGCCTTCTTT. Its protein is CASSATPERAFF.

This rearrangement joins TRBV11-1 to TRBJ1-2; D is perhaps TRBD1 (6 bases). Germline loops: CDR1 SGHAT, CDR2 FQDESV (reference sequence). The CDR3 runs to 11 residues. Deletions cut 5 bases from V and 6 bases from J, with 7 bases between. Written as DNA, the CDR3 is TGTGCCAGCAGCCACAGGGATGGCTACACCTTC. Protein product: CASSHRDGYTF.

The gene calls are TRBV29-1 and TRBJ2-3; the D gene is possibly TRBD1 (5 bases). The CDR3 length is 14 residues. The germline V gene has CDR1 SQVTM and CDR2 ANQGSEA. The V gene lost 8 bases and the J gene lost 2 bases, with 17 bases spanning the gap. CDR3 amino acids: CSSKGVVHTDTQYF. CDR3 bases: TGCAGCTCAAAAGGGGTGGTTCACACAGATACGCAGTATTTT.

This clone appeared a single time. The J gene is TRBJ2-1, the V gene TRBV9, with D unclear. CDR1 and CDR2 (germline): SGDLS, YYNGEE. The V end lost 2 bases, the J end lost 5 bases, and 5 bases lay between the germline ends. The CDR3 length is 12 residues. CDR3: CASSVANNEQFF. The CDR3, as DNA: TGTGCCAGCAGCGTCGCGAACAATGAGCAGTTCTTC.

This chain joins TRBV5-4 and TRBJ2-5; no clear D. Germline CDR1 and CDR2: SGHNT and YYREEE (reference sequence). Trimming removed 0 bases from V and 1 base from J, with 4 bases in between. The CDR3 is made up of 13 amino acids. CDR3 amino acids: CASSLELQETQYF. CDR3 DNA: TGTGCCAGCAGCTTGGAACTCCAAGAGACCCAGTACTTC.

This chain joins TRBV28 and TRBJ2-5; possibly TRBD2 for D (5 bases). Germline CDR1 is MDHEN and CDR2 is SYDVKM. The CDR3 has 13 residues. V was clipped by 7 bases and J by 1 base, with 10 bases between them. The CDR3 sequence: CASNEGSQETQYF. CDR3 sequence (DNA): TGTGCCAGCAACGAGGGATCCCAAGAGACCCAGTACTTC.